The T cell receptor beta chain described here comes from a study of shared clonotypes between healthy human individuals. Study details: Donor composition was a couple of women and a few men, aged 18 to 49. Broader study findings: Represented genetic and exposure-history diversity was restricted by having few donors.

Unmatched junction bases numbered 9, after V lost 5 bases and J lost 2 bases. CDR3 length: 16 residues. Germline CDR1 and CDR2: SGHTA and FQGNSA. Points on this clone: Antigen: not known.

TCRdb keeps only in-frame clones here, not all; method: immunoSEQ multiplex PCR. The data contain around 350,000 clones, 70% to 75% of them seen just once; the ten biggest clones take up about 10%. This chain joins TRBV7-2 and TRBJ1-1; the match to TRBD1 covers 9 bases. Sequencing was performed on memory CD4+ T cells sorted from blood. Documented subset: CD45RA-negative fraction. The receptor was derived from a man aged 25 to 40 in good health. The CDR3 loop is CASSPGTGLRNTEAFF. CDR3 coding DNA: TGTGCCAGCAGCCCCGGGACAGGGTTGAGAAACACTGAAGCTTTCTTT.